This entry concerns a single T cell receptor beta chain. Its specificity is unknown. This entry comes from a study of cytomegalovirus exposure and HLA in healthy donors. Findings of the study overall: Further analysis was carried out later, and it showed several of the most significant clusters appearing linked to common viral pathogens. Later analysis showed TCR association rates varying by HLA locus, highest for DRB1 and lowest for HLA-C. Confirmation in vitro established that three CMV-associated chains were specific for CMV antigens.

Primers included in the PCR were 60 Vbeta and 13 Jbeta primers. Authors' data handling: In a later analysis, approximately 80 million unique TCR beta chains included roughly 11 million shared by two or more donors. Sequencing used immunoSEQ multiplex PCR; TCRdb keeps in-frame clones, though not all of them. V and J calls and clone size come straight from that table; D and trimming were deduced from the DNA. The table shows 130,000 to 150,000 clones, with around 80% occurring only once. CDR3 length: 17 amino acids. The J segment lost 7 bases and the V segment lost 2 bases, leaving 9 bases of the junction unmatched. CDR1 SGHTA and CDR2 FQGNSA come from the germline V gene.

Sample: PBMCs. The chain combines TRBV7-2 with TRBJ2-5; 14 positions agree with TRBD2. This TCR was sampled from a man aged 25-45 years in good health and CMV-seronegative. The CDR3 DNA follows: TGTGCCAGCAGCTTACCCCTGGGACTAGCGGGAGCTGGGACCCAGTACTTC. Its translation is CASSLPLGLAGAGTQYF.